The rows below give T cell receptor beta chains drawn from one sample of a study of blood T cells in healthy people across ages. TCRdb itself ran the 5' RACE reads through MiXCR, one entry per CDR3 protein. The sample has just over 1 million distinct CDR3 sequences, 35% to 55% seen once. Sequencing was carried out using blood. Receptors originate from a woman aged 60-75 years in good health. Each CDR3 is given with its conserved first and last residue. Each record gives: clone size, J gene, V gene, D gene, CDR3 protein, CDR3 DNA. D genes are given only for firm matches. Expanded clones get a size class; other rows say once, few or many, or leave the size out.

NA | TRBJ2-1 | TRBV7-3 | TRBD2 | CASTLFAGAGNEQFF | TGTGCCAGCACCCTTTTCGCGGGAGCAGGAAATGAGCAGTTCTTC
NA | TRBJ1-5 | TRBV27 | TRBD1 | CASSFLGGQGSNQPQHF | TGTGCCAGCAGTTTCCTCGGCGGACAGGGTAGCAATCAGCCCCAGCATTTT
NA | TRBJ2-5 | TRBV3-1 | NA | CASSQPNWFQETQYF | TGTGCCAGCAGCCAACCCAATTGGTTCCAAGAGACCCAGTACTTC
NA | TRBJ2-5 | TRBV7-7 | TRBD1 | CASSPGQSSLVTQYF | TGTGCCAGCAGCCCGGGACAGTCAAGCCTGGTGACCCAGTACTTC
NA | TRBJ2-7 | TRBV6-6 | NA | CATLSWGAEQYF | TGTGCAACCCTCTCCTGGGGGGCCGAGCAGTACTTC
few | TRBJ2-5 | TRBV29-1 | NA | CSVDEARGETQYF | TGCAGCGTTGATGAGGCCCGGGGAGAGACCCAGTACTTC
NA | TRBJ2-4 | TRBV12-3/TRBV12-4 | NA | CASSFRGSRPEEYF | TGTGCCAGCAGTTTTCGGGGGAGCCGACCAGAGGAGTACTTC
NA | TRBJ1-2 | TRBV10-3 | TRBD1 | CAIRVDREYGYTF | TGTGCCATCAGGGTGGACAGGGAGTATGGCTACACCTTC
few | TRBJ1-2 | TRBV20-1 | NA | CSARDPDSEANYGYTF | TGCAGTGCTAGAGATCCGGATAGCGAAGCTAACTATGGCTACACCTTC
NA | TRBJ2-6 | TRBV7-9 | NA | CATPVGNSGANVLTF | TGTGCCACCCCCGTAGGAAACAGTGGGGCCAACGTCCTGACTTTC
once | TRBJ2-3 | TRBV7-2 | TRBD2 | CASSLAPRTAGGADTQYF | TGTGCCAGCAGCTTGGCGCCGAGGACAGCGGGAGGGGCAGATACGCAGTATTTT
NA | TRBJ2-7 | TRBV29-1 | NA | CSVVPQGYEQYF | TGCAGCGTTGTACCTCAGGGTTACGAGCAGTACTTC
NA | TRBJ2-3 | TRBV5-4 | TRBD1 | CASSPGRSTGPTHTQYF | TGTGCCAGCAGCCCCGGCCGGTCGACAGGGCCTACACATACGCAGTATTTT
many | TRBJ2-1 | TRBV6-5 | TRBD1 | CASSIQGSSYNEQFF | TGTGCCAGCAGCATACAGGGGAGCTCCTACAATGAGCAGTTCTTC
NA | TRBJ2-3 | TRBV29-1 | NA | CSVVRDTDTQYF | TGCAGCGTTGTTCGGGACACAGATACGCAGTATTTT
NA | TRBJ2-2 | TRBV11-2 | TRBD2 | CASSLLRGTSGTGELFF | TGTGCCAGCAGCTTACTGCGCGGCACTAGCGGCACCGGGGAGCTGTTTTTT
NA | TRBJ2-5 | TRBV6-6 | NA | CAGSYGSQETQYF | TGTGCCGGCAGCTACGGGAGTCAAGAGACCCAGTACTTC
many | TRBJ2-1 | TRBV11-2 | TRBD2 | CASSLYGTSGRSLEQFF | TGTGCCAGCAGCTTATACGGGACTAGCGGGAGGTCGCTTGAGCAGTTCTTC
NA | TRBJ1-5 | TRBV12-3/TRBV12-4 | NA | CASSVGRDNQPQHF | TGTGCCAGCAGTGTTGGTAGGGACAATCAGCCCCAGCATTTT
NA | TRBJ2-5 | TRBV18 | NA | CASSPKTDSLQETQYF | TGTGCCAGCTCACCCAAGACAGACAGCCTCCAAGAGACCCAGTACTTC
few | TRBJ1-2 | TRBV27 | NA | CASSSRGFQGYTF | TGTGCCAGCAGTTCCCGCGGGTTTCAAGGCTACACCTTC
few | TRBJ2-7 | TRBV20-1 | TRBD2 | CSASPSGRGDEQYF | TGCAGTGCTAGTCCCAGCGGGAGAGGGGACGAGCAGTACTTC
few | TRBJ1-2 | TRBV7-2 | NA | CASSLGVPFGGYTF | TGTGCCAGCAGCTTAGGAGTCCCCTTTGGGGGCTACACCTTC
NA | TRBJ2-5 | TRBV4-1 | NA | CASSQAGGILETQYF | TGCGCCAGCAGCCAAGCGGGCGGCATTCTGGAGACCCAGTACTTC
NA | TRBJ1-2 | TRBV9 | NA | CASSVDEGGYGYTF | TGTGCCAGCAGCGTAGACGAGGGAGGGTATGGCTACACCTTC
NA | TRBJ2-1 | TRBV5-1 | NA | CASSNSTTGGGEQFF | TGCGCCAGCAGCAACTCGACAACAGGGGGGGGTGAGCAGTTCTTC
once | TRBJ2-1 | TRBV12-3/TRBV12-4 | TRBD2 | CASGPGGRSEQFF | TGTGCCAGCGGGCCCGGCGGGAGAAGTGAGCAGTTCTTC
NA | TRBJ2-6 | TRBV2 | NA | CASSQDRSGANVLTF | TGTGCCAGCAGTCAGGATCGGTCTGGGGCCAACGTCCTGACTTTC
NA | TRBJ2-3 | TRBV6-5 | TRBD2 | CASSYHGSSGFTDTQYF | TGTGCCAGCAGTTACCATGGGAGTAGCGGGTTCACAGATACGCAGTATTTT
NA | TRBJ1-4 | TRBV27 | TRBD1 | CASSSGQDTSKGKLFF | TGTGCCAGCAGCTCAGGACAGGACACATCTAAAGGAAAACTGTTTTTT
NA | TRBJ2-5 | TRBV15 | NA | CATSRAGVETQYF | TGTGCCACCAGCAGAGCGGGAGTGGAGACCCAGTACTTC